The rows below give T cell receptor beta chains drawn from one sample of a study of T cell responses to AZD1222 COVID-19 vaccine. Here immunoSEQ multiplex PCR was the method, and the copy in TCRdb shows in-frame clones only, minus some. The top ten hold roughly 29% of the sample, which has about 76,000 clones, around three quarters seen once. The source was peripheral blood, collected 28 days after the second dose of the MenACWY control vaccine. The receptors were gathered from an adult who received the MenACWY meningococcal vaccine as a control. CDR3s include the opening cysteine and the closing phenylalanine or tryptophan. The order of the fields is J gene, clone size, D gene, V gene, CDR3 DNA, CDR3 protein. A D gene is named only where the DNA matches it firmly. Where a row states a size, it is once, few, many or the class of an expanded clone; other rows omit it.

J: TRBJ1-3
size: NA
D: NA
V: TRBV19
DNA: TGTGCCAGTAGTGTCCCGGGAGCGTCCTTCAGAACTGGAAACACCATATATTTT
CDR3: CASSVPGASFRTGNTIYF

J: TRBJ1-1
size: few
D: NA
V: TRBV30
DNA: TGTGCCTGGAGTGTAGGCAGTAACACTGAAGCTTTCTTT
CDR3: CAWSVGSNTEAFF

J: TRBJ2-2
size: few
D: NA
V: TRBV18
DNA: TGTGCCAGCTCACCAGGGGGGAGCACCGGGGAGCTGTTTTTT
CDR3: CASSPGGSTGELFF

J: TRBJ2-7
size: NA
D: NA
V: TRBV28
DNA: TGTGCCAGCAGTTCACAGGGCGTACCTTACGAGCAGTACTTC
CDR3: CASSSQGVPYEQYF

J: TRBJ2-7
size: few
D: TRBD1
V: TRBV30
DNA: TGTGCCTGGGACAGGGGTGGCCCCTCCGAGCAGTACTTC
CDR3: CAWDRGGPSEQYF

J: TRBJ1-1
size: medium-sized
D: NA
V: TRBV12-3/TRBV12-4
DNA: TGTGCCAGCAGCCTAGGACCAAACACTGAAGCTTTCTTT
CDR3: CASSLGPNTEAFF

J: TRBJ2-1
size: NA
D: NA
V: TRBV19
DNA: TGTGCCAGTAGTTCTGGACTATCGAGCTCCTACAATGAGCAGTTCTTC
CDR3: CASSSGLSSSYNEQFF

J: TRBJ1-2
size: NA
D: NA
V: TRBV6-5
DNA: TGTGCCAGCAGGAATCGCAGGGTTGGCTATGGCTACACCTTC
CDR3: CASRNRRVGYGYTF

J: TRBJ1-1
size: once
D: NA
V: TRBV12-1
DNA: TGTGCCAGCACCCTGACCCCGGGACAGGGGGCGAAAGGGGACACTGAAGCTTTCTTT
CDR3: CASTLTPGQGAKGDTEAFF

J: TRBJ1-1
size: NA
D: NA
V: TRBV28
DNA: TGTGCCAGCAGTTTCTTGGACGGAACTATGAACACTGAAGCTTTCTTT
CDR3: CASSFLDGTMNTEAFF

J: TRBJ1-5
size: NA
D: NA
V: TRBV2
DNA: TGTGCCAGCACTCTCGGAGGACCCCAGCATTTT
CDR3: CASTLGGPQHF

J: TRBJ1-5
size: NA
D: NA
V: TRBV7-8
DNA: TGTGCCAGCAGCTTAGAAAGCCAGGGGAATCAGCCCCAGCATTTT
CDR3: CASSLESQGNQPQHF

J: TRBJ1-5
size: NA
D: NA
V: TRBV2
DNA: TGTGCCAGCGCTTTCACAGCAAATCAGCCCCAGCATTTT
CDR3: CASAFTANQPQHF

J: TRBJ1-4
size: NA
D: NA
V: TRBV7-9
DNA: TGTGCCAGCAGCTTTAAGGGGGTTCTCGGGAATGAAAAACTGTTTTTT
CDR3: CASSFKGVLGNEKLFF

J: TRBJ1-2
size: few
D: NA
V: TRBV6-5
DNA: TGTGCCAGCAGCCCAAGCCTGGGCTATGGCTACACCTTC
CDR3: CASSPSLGYGYTF

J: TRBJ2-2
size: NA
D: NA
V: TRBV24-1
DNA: TGTGCCACCAGTGACCCTGGGCGTCCCGGGGACACCGGGGAGCTGTTTTTT
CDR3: CATSDPGRPGDTGELFF

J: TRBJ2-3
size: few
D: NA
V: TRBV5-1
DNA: TGCGCCAGCAGCTTGGAGAGACCGGATGGGGATACGCAGTATTTT
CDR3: CASSLERPDGDTQYF